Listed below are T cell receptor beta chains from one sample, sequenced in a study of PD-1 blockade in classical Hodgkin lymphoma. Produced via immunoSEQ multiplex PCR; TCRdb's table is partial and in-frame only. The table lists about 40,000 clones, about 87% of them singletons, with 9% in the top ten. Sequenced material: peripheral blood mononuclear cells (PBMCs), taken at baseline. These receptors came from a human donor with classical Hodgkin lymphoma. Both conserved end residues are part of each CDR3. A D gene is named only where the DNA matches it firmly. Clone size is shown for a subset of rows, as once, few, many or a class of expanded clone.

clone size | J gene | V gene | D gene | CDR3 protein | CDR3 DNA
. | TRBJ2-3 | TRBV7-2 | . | CASTPGNTDTQYF | TGTGCCAGCACCCCAGGGAACACAGATACGCAGTATTTT
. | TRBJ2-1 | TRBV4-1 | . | CASSQGHSLSYNEQFF | TGCGCCAGCAGCCAAGGTCACTCCCTCTCCTACAATGAGCAGTTCTTC
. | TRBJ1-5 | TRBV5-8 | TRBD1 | CASSLFGQGTQPQHF | TGTGCCAGCAGCTTGTTTGGACAGGGAACTCAGCCCCAGCATTTT
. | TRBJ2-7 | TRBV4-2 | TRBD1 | CASSQAPGQGAGYEQYF | TGTGCCAGCAGCCAAGCCCCTGGACAGGGGGCTGGGTACGAGCAGTACTTC
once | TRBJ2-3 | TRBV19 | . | CASSIGGASSTDTQYF | TGTGCCAGTAGTATAGGGGGGGCGTCTAGCACAGATACGCAGTATTTT
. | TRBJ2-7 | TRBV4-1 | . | CASSQGVGGGYEQYF | TGCGCCAGCAGCCAAGGGGTGGGAGGAGGCTACGAGCAGTACTTC
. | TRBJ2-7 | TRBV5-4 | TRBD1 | CASSLDRGHYEQYF | TGTGCCAGCAGCCTGGACAGGGGGCACTACGAGCAGTACTTC
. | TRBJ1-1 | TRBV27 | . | CASSLLTGNTEAFF | TGTGCCAGCAGTTTATTGACGGGGAACACTGAAGCTTTCTTT
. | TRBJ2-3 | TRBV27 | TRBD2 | CASSLLAGGSDTQYF | TGTGCCAGCAGTTTACTAGCGGGGGGCTCAGATACGCAGTATTTT
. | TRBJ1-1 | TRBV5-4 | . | CASSFDRNTEAFF | TGTGCCAGCAGCTTCGACAGGAACACTGAAGCTTTCTTT
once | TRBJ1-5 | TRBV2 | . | CASSDGGWNQPQHF | TGTGCCAGCAGTGATGGGGGTTGGAATCAGCCCCAGCATTTT
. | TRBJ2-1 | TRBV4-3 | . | CASSQDGGSTRYNEQFF | TGCGCCAGCAGCCAAGATGGCGGCAGTACCAGATACAATGAGCAGTTCTTC
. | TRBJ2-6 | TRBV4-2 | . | CASSQMGTTSGANVLTF | TGTGCCAGCAGCCAGATGGGCACAACCTCTGGGGCCAACGTCCTGACTTTC
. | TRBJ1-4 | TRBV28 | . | CASNPPRDSEKLFF | TGTGCCAGCAACCCTCCCCGGGATTCCGAAAAACTGTTTTTT
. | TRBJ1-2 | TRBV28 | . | CASSLGRKAIGFNYGYTF | TGTGCCAGCAGTTTAGGCAGGAAGGCTATAGGTTTTAACTATGGCTACACCTTC
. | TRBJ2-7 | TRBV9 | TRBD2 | CASSPPYGGGSSYEQYF | TGTGCCAGCAGCCCCCCCTATGGGGGAGGGAGCTCCTACGAGCAGTACTTC
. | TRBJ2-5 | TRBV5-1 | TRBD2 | CASGRGTSGGQETQYF | TGCGCCAGCGGCAGAGGGACTAGCGGGGGTCAAGAGACCCAGTACTTC
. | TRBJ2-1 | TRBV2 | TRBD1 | CASRADRANYNEQFF | TGTGCCAGCAGGGCGGACAGGGCGAACTACAATGAGCAGTTCTTC
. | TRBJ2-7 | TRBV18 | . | CASSPVLAPSYEQYF | TGTGCCAGCTCACCAGTCCTAGCCCCCTCCTACGAGCAGTACTTC
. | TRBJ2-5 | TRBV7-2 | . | CASSRIRELQETQYF | TGTGCCAGCAGCAGGATCCGGGAGCTCCAAGAGACCCAGTACTTC
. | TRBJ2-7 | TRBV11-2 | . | CASSRALYGNEQYF | TGTGCCAGCAGCAGGGCCCTTTATGGGAACGAGCAGTACTTC
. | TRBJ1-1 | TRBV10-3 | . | CAISWTVMNTEAFF | TGTGCCATCAGTTGGACAGTTATGAACACTGAAGCTTTCTTT
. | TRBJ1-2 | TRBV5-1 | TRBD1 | CASSRTGDGYTF | TGCGCCAGCAGCCGTACAGGGGATGGCTACACCTTC
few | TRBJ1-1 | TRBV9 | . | CASSAGIEAFF | TGTGCCAGCAGTGCTGGGATTGAAGCTTTCTTT
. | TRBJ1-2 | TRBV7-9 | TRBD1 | CASSLNRGPGYTF | TGTGCCAGCAGCCTCAACAGGGGGCCTGGCTACACCTTC